This passage covers 25 T cell receptor beta chains from one sample sequenced in a study of T cell responses to AZD1222 COVID-19 vaccine. Some clones are missing from TCRdb's copy, which holds only in-frame ones; the method was immunoSEQ multiplex PCR. Among around 260,000 clones, 90% to 95% were seen once, and the ten largest hold roughly 0.6%. Source: peripheral blood, taken on day 0 of AZD1222 vaccination. These receptors came from an adult in good health.

In DNA, the CDR3 is TGTGCCAGCAGCCAAGGAGACAGGGGACATAATTCACCCCTCCACTTT. This codes for CASSQGDRGHNSPLHF. This chain uses TRBV3-1 (or the pseudogene TRBV3-2) with TRBJ1-6, with 8 bases lining up with TRBD1. The J segment lost 5 bases and the V segment lost 1 base, leaving 4 bases of the junction unmatched. The germline CDR1 and CDR2 sequences are LGHDT and YNNKEL (reference sequence). CDR3 length: 16 amino acids.

V is TRBV11-3 and J is TRBJ2-1, with D unclear. Germline CDR1 and CDR2: SGHNT and YENEEA. V was clipped by 0 bases and J by 9 bases, with 12 bases between them. CDR3 length: 14 residues. This CDR3 reads CASSLDGVSGEQFF. As DNA, the CDR3 is TGTGCCAGCAGCTTAGATGGGGTTTCGGGTGAGCAGTTCTTC.

This clone turned up a few times. The chain recombines TRBV4-1 with TRBJ2-7, with 8 bases that match TRBD1. J was trimmed by 4 bases and V by 0 bases; bases with no gene match: 14. This CDR3 spans 18 amino acids. Per germline, CDR1 MGHRA and CDR2 YSYEKL. Written as DNA, the CDR3 is TGCGCCAGCAGCCAAGATTGGAGGGCCTCAGGGGGCTTATACGAGCAGTACTTC. Its protein product is CASSQDWRASGGLYEQYF.

The CDR3 spells CASSLGGGFSSYEQYF. The DNA of the CDR3 is TGTGCCAGCAGCTTGGGAGGCGGGTTTAGCTCCTACGAGCAGTACTTC. The chain couples TRBV7-2 to TRBJ2-7; maybe TRBD2 (6 bases). Germline loops: CDR1 SGHTA, CDR2 FQGNSA. This CDR3 region has 16 residues. Trimming took off 3 bases at V and 0 bases at J, with 15 bases between the two ends.

The chain employs TRBV3-1 (or the pseudogene TRBV3-2) and TRBJ2-7, with a possible D match to TRBD2 (6 bases). The CDR3 covers 13 residues. CDR1 is LGHDT and CDR2 is YNNKEL in the germline V gene (reference sequence). V lost 4 bases and J 6 bases, leaving 13 bases between the germline ends. The CDR3 nucleotides read TGTGCCAGCAGCCTCGGGACTGAATTCGAGCAGTACTTC. Translating it yields CASSLGTEFEQYF.

The V and J genes are TRBV19 and TRBJ2-1; no clear D gene. The CDR3 length is 14 residues. Trimming cost V 6 bases and J 5 bases, with 14 bases left between them. From germline, CDR1 is LNHDA and CDR2 SQIVND (reference sequence). Here the CDR3 reads CASSLFAPDNEQFF. Written as DNA, the CDR3 is TGTGCCAGTAGCCTCTTTGCCCCTGACAATGAGCAGTTCTTC.

The V call is TRBV3-1 (or the pseudogene TRBV3-2), the J call TRBJ2-1; D might be TRBD1 (5 bases). V lost 4 bases and J 7 bases, leaving 11 bases between the germline ends. In germline, CDR1 is LGHDT, CDR2 YNNKEL (reference sequence). The CDR3 totals 13 residues. The CDR3 nucleotides read TGTGCCAGCAGCCCTACCAGGGTAAATGAGCAGTTCTTC. Its protein product is CASSPTRVNEQFF.

The chain carries TRBV5-6 and TRBJ1-4; tentatively, D is TRBD1 (6 bases). Germline V gene lookup returns CDR1 SGHDT and CDR2 YYEEEE. V gave up 4 bases and J gave up 8 bases, with 12 bases separating them. The CDR3 sequence is 13 residues long. The CDR3 sequence: CASSGTDREKLFF. The DNA for the CDR3 is TGTGCCAGCAGCGGAACAGACAGGGAAAAACTGTTTTTT.

This clone has just one count. One end of the junction fails to match germline, which may point to a read error. The CDR3 here is CASSPPDSRDTQYF. CDR3 DNA: TGTGCCAGCTCACCACCGGATAGCAGAGATACGCAGTATTTT. The chain carries TRBV18 and TRBJ2-3; D not certain. The CDR3 covers 14 residues. From germline, CDR1 is KGHSH and CDR2 LQKENI.

The rearrangement links TRBV2 to TRBJ2-7, with TRBD1 matching over 8 bases. Germline loops: CDR1 SNHLY, CDR2 FYNNEI. This CDR3 spans 13 amino acids. V dropped 6 bases and J dropped 6; count of bases not matched to a gene: 7. The CDR3 protein is CASRLGQASEQYF. The DNA for the CDR3 is TGTGCCAGCAGACTGGGACAGGCCTCCGAGCAGTACTTC.

The J gene is TRBJ1-2, the V gene TRBV7-9; D is unresolved. Trimming left V 8 bases short and J 4 bases short, with 8 bases between. Per the germline V gene, CDR1 is SEHNR and CDR2 is FQNEAQ (reference sequence). CDR3 length: 11 amino acids. The CDR3 sequence: CASLGAYGYTF. Written as DNA, the CDR3 is TGTGCCAGCCTGGGCGCCTATGGCTACACCTTC.

The chain couples TRBV14 to TRBJ2-1; D remains ambiguous. The germline CDR1 and CDR2 sequences are SGHDN and FVKESK. The CDR3 runs 11 residues. Trimming cost V 6 bases and J 1 base, with 1 base left between them. CDR3 bases: TGTGCCAGCAGTTCCTACAATGAGCAGTTCTTC. It yields the protein CASSSYNEQFF.

The chain is built from TRBV2 and TRBJ1-1; TRBD1 might be the D (6 bases). The CDR3 consists of 14 residues. In germline, CDR1 is SNHLY, CDR2 FYNNEI. V lost 6 bases, J lost 6 bases, and 17 bases lay in between. CDR3 amino acids: CASRTGAGVSEAFF. For the CDR3, the DNA is TGTGCCAGCAGAACGGGGGCCGGGGTCTCTGAAGCTTTCTTT.

J is TRBJ2-1 and V is TRBV27, with 11 bases fitting TRBD2. This CDR3 comprises 15 residues. From germline, CDR1 is MNHEY and CDR2 SMNVEV (reference sequence). V trimming: 3 bases; J trimming: 6 bases; junction bases outside the gene matches: 4. The CDR3 is CASSFSGRAPNEQFF. The CDR3 DNA reads as TGTGCCAGCAGTTTTAGCGGGAGGGCCCCCAATGAGCAGTTCTTC.

This clone was seen only once. The rearrangement joins TRBV4-1 to TRBJ2-4; 11 bases match TRBD1. This CDR3 has 17 residues. Germline lookup yields CDR1 MGHRA and CDR2 YSYEKL. V gave up 5 bases and J gave up 7 bases; unmatched junction bases: 13. The DNA for the CDR3 is TGCGCCAGCAGCTTAGGGGCCTCCGGGACAGGGGGGAACATTCAGTACTTC. Translation: CASSLGASGTGGNIQYF.

The gene calls are TRBV18 and TRBJ1-1; D call uncertain. The germline V and J ends were trimmed by 6 bases and 5 bases, with 13 bases remaining between them. The CDR3 contains 13 residues. The germline V gene has CDR1 KGHSH and CDR2 LQKENI. CDR3 in DNA: TGTGCCAGCTCTTCGCTGGCGGGGACTGAAGCTTTCTTT. Its translation is CASSSLAGTEAFF.

The chain is built from TRBV28 and TRBJ2-1, with a possible D match to TRBD1 (6 bases). Germline assignment: CDR1 MDHEN and CDR2 SYDVKM. CDR3 length: 18 residues. Trimming left V 3 bases short and J 6 bases short, with 24 bases between. CDR3 region: CASSLTRSLWQGFNEQFF. Written as DNA, the CDR3 is TGTGCCAGCAGTTTGACCCGGAGTCTATGGCAGGGGTTCAATGAGCAGTTCTTC.

In regard to this clone: An end of the junction does not agree with germline; a read error may underlie this. The rearrangement joins TRBV18 to TRBJ2-7, with D maybe TRBD2 (6 bases). This CDR3 spans 14 amino acids. CDR1 is KGHSH and CDR2 is LQKENI in the germline V gene. CDR3: CASSPLRDSDEQYF. Here the CDR3 DNA reads TGTGCCAGCTCACCCCTCCGGGACTCCGACGAGCAGTACTTC.

CDR3 nucleotide sequence: TGTGCCAGCGGGTTTTCACAAGAGACCCAGTACTTC. It yields the protein CASGFSQETQYF. The gene calls are TRBV2 and TRBJ2-5, with D unresolved. With 8 bases removed from V and 2 bases from J, the gap between germline ends came to 9 bases. The germline gives CDR1 SNHLY, CDR2 FYNNEI. The CDR3 loop spans 12 amino acids.

The rearrangement uses TRBV2 and TRBJ1-1, with TRBD1 identical over 8 bases. V gave up 7 bases and J gave up 1 base; unmatched junction bases: 2. Germline CDR1 is SNHLY and CDR2 is FYNNEI. This CDR3 has 13 residues. CDR3 sequence (DNA): TGTGCCAGCATGGGACAGGCGAACACTGAAGCTTTCTTT. As protein: CASMGQANTEAFF. The full variable domain, completed using reference TRBV2 and TRBJ1-1, is EPEVTQTPSHQVTQMGQEVILRCVPISNHLYFYWYRQILGQKVEFLVSFYNNEISEKSEIFDDQFSVERPDGSNFTLKIRSTKLEDSAMYFCASMGQANTEAFFGQGTRLTVV.

Worth noting for this clone: The same CDR3 also results from other DNA sequences found in this sample. V and J are TRBV5-4 and TRBJ1-5; the D gene is possibly TRBD1 (5 bases). The CDR3 is 13 amino acids. Trimming pared 0 bases from V and 7 bases from J, leaving 8 bases between. Looked up from germline, CDR1 is SGHNT and CDR2 is YYREEE (reference sequence). CDR3 DNA sequence: TGTGCCAGCAGCTTGGGGGGCGGGCAGCCCCAGCATTTT. This sequence encodes CASSLGGGQPQHF.

This clone has only a few counts. The J gene is TRBJ1-1, the V gene TRBV28; 9 nucleotides agree with TRBD1. The V segment lost 6 bases and the J segment 1 base; nucleotides outside the gene matches: 12. CDR1 and CDR2 from the germline V gene are MDHEN and SYDVKM. There are 17 residues in the CDR3. In DNA form, the CDR3 reads TGTGCCAGCAGCTTGGTACAGGGGGCGACTGCGAACACTGAAGCTTTCTTT. This encodes CASSLVQGATANTEAFF.

The chain employs TRBV7-2 and TRBJ1-2; D is undetermined. Trimming left V 5 bases short and J 4 bases short, with 20 bases between. Looked up from germline, CDR1 is SGHTA and CDR2 is FQGNSA. This CDR3 comprises 16 residues. DNA of the CDR3: TGTGCCAGCAGCACGACCGGGATCCCGGAAGCCTATGGCTACACCTTC. It specifies CASSTTGIPEAYGYTF.

This chain uses TRBV4-1 with TRBJ1-1, with 7 nucleotides matching TRBD1. CDR1 and CDR2 (germline): MGHRA, YSYEKL. J gave up 0 bases and V 6 bases, and 10 bases lay outside the gene matches. The CDR3 contains 16 residues. Here the CDR3 DNA reads TGCGCCAGCAGTCCCGCAGGGGGACTTATGAACACTGAAGCTTTCTTT. This sequence encodes CASSPAGGLMNTEAFF.

The rearrangement links TRBV3-1 (or the pseudogene TRBV3-2) to TRBJ2-7; D is undetermined. V lost 4 bases and J 0 bases, leaving 4 bases between the germline ends. The CDR3 sequence is 12 residues long. Germline V gene sequence: CDR1 LGHDT, CDR2 YNNKEL (reference sequence). CDR3 region: CASSPNSYEQYF. CDR3 sequence (DNA): TGTGCCAGCAGCCCAAACTCCTACGAGCAGTACTTC.